What follows is one TCR beta chain and its context. Its specificity is unknown. The sample is drawn from a study of T cells after yellow fever vaccination. Study-level results: Post-booster samples contained most primary-vaccination clones (more than 95% CD4, 70% to 90% CD8). A minor fraction of clonotypes spanned both CD4 and CD8 compartments. Weaker in magnitude, the secondary response showed a faster peak on day 5 versus 15.

Losses at the gene ends were 4 bases for V and 3 bases for J; bases not matched to a gene: 4. The CDR3 extends over 15 amino acids. CDR1 is SGHRS and CDR2 is YFSETQ in the germline V gene. TCRdb re-called the 5' RACE reads with MiXCR, one entry per CDR3 protein. The sample lists under 150,000 distinct CDR3 sequences; 7% to 9% were seen once. This TCR derives from a young man who received the YFV17D yellow fever vaccine. This rearrangement joins TRBV5-1 to TRBJ2-6; 7 bases agree with TRBD2. The source material was CD4+ T cells sorted from PBMCs, sampled 5 days after the yellow fever booster vaccination. CDR3 loop: CASSGTGGGANVLTF. The CDR3 region has the DNA TGCGCCAGCAGCGGGACGGGAGGTGGGGCCAACGTCCTGACTTTC.